Below are 9 T cell receptor beta chains sequenced from a single sample in a study of cytomegalovirus exposure and HLA in healthy donors. Vbeta (60) and Jbeta (13) primers were used in the PCR. Using immunoSEQ multiplex PCR, the repertoire was profiled, and TCRdb retains in-frame clones only, with some absent. With around 97,000 clones in the sample, the ten largest clones hold about 3%. The specimen was PBMCs. These receptors all come from a man aged 35 to 55 in good health and CMV-seronegative.

The CDR3 nucleotides read TGTGCCAGCTCACTACAGGGGGAATATACGCAGTATTTT. Amino acids: CASSLQGEYTQYF. This chain links TRBV18 with TRBJ2-3; 8 bases are a match to TRBD1. Germline CDR1 is KGHSH and CDR2 is LQKENI. The CDR3 sequence is 13 residues long. Trimming cost V 4 bases and J 7 bases; bases outside gene matches: 4.

The rearrangement joins TRBV11-2 to TRBJ2-1; a weak D match, TRBD2 (6 bases). The CDR3 spans 13 residues. Germline loops: CDR1 SGHAT, CDR2 FQNNGV. V was shortened by 5 bases and J by 4 bases, with 9 bases between the two germline ends. The CDR3 DNA reads as TGTGCCAGCAGCCCCGGGACTTACAATGAGCAGTTCTTC. As protein: CASSPGTYNEQFF.

The chain recombines TRBV7-2 with TRBJ2-1, with no clear D. The CDR3 spans 13 residues. V lost 1 base, J lost 9 bases, and 10 bases lay in between. The germline V gene encodes CDR1 SGHTA and CDR2 FQGNSA. The CDR3 nucleotides read TGTGCCAGCAGCTTAGGTTACGGTTCTGAGCAGTTCTTC. Protein: CASSLGYGSEQFF.

The chain joins TRBV27 to TRBJ2-5; possible D gene TRBD2, 5 bases. CDR1 and CDR2 (germline): MNHEY, SMNVEV (reference sequence). V lost 2 bases, J lost 6 bases, and 13 bases lay in between. CDR3 length: 14 amino acids. This CDR3 is CASSLLGSGKTQYF. DNA for the CDR3: TGTGCCAGCAGTTTACTGGGGTCCGGGAAGACCCAGTACTTC.

The rearrangement uses TRBV4-1 and TRBJ2-7, with a weak D call TRBD2 (5 bases). CDR3 length: 13 amino acids. Trimming cost V 5 bases and J 3 bases, with 11 bases left between them. In germline, CDR1 is MGHRA, CDR2 YSYEKL. For the CDR3, the DNA is TGCGCCAGCAGCGTGGAGGTCCTCTACGAGCAGTACTTC. This translates into CASSVEVLYEQYF.

The V call is TRBV7-9, the J call TRBJ1-1; D remains ambiguous. Trimming stripped 4 bases from V and 4 bases from J, with 22 bases between. The germline gives CDR1 SEHNR, CDR2 FQNEAQ (reference sequence). This CDR3 has 17 amino acids. This CDR3 is CASSSLRPIKSGTEAFF. The CDR3 DNA is TGTGCCAGCAGCTCCCTGCGGCCAATCAAGTCGGGCACTGAAGCTTTCTTT.

The V call is TRBV7-6, the J call TRBJ2-5; D unresolved. This CDR3 has 13 residues. Trimming pared 3 bases from V and 2 bases from J, leaving 7 bases between. Germline CDR1 and CDR2: SGHVS and FNYEAQ. This CDR3 reads CASSFYLQETQYF. CDR3 bases: TGTGCCAGCAGCTTTTATTTGCAAGAGACCCAGTACTTC.

The gene calls are TRBV5-1 and TRBJ2-2, with a possible D match to TRBD1 (5 bases). The CDR3 totals 14 residues. Trimming took off 4 bases at V and 4 bases at J, with 11 bases between the two ends. Germline V lookup: CDR1 SGHRS, CDR2 YFSETQ. The chain's CDR3 is CASSMTALTGELFF. The CDR3 DNA follows: TGCGCCAGCAGCATGACAGCGCTCACCGGGGAGCTGTTTTTT.

The chain carries TRBV30 and TRBJ1-6, with a tentative D call TRBD1 (6 bases). The length of the CDR3 is 17 residues. The V end lost 0 bases, the J end lost 0 bases, and 12 bases lay between the germline ends. Germline lookup yields CDR1 GTSNPN and CDR2 SVGIG (reference sequence). CDR3 coding DNA: TGTGCCTGGAGTGTTCACAGGGCGAGCTCCTATAATTCACCCCTCCACTTT. Encoded protein: CAWSVHRASSYNSPLHF.